The 21 T cell receptor beta chains presented below share a single source sample, sequenced in a study of naive CD8 T cells in extremely preterm neonates. Study findings and constraints: Preterm CDR3s were shorter than older groups', with fewer N additions and less trimming.

No antigen has been identified for these receptors. Extremely preterm deliveries at roughly 22-27 weeks of gestation provided the preterm samples. Some clones are missing from TCRdb's copy, which holds only in-frame ones; the method was immunoSEQ multiplex PCR. The sample holds about 5,000 clones, 90% to 95% seen once. Sequencing input: naive CD8+ T cells from cord blood. These receptors originate from a boy who was born preterm.

The chain employs TRBV5-6 and TRBJ1-1, with 7 bases that match TRBD1. The CDR3 extends over 16 amino acids. V shed 3 bases, J shed 7 bases, and the junction held 15 bases outside the gene matches. Germline CDR1 and CDR2: SGHDT and YYEEEE. The CDR3 DNA follows: TGTGCCAGCAGCTATGGCCGATCCTTACAGGGGATTGAAGCTTTCTTT. It specifies CASSYGRSLQGIEAFF.

Note on this clone: Sequence at one end of the junction differs from germline and may be a read error. V and J are TRBV5-1 and TRBJ2-3, with 10 bases fitting TRBD1. Germline CDR1 is SGHRS and CDR2 is YFSETQ. The CDR3 runs 14 residues. DNA for the CDR3: TGCGCCAGCAGCTTGGGACAGGGGGCAGATATGCAGTATTTT. As protein: CASSLGQGADMQYF.

The chain combines TRBV4-1 with TRBJ2-7; tentative D call: TRBD2 (5 bases). The CDR3 is 16 amino acids. Trimming removed 0 bases at V and 5 bases at J, with 17 bases between. Germline V gives CDR1 MGHRA, CDR2 YSYEKL. The CDR3 loop is CASSQDLRGRVDEQYF. CDR3 nucleotide sequence: TGCGCCAGCAGCCAAGATTTGAGAGGGAGAGTCGACGAGCAGTACTTC.

This sequence joins TRBV30 and TRBJ2-7; D remains unclear. CDR3 length: 10 amino acids. V was clipped by 3 bases and J by 4 bases, with 4 bases between them. Germline loops: CDR1 GTSNPN, CDR2 SVGIG (reference sequence). CDR3 bases: TGTGCCTGGAGGGGTTACGAGCAGTACTTC. Translating it yields CAWRGYEQYF.

The rearrangement links TRBV28 to TRBJ2-6; D perhaps matches TRBD2 (6 bases). The CDR3 consists of 15 residues. Germline CDR1 reads MDHEN; CDR2 reads SYDVKM. V was clipped by 1 base and J by 4 bases, with 8 bases between them. The CDR3 coding sequence is TGTGCCAGCAGTTTATCGGGGGACGGGGCCAACGTCCTGACTTTC. Translation: CASSLSGDGANVLTF.

The chain couples TRBV11-3 to TRBJ2-1; possibly TRBD1 for D (5 bases). Trimming pared 4 bases from V and 7 bases from J, leaving 14 bases between. The CDR3 is 14 amino acids. Germline CDR1 SGHNT, CDR2 YENEEA. CDR3 in amino acids: CASSSRAGWNEQFF. CDR3 coding DNA: TGTGCCAGCAGCTCCCGGGCAGGGTGGAATGAGCAGTTCTTC.

This chain connects TRBV11-1 to TRBJ2-1, with 7 nucleotides matching TRBD2. The V gene end was trimmed by 1 base and the J gene end by 4 bases; junction bases not matched to a gene: 1. The germline gives CDR1 SGHAT, CDR2 FQDESV (reference sequence). The CDR3 length is 14 residues. CDR3 region: CASSLEAGYNEQFF. For the CDR3, the DNA is TGTGCCAGCAGCTTAGAAGCGGGATACAATGAGCAGTTCTTC.

A note on this clone: The sample carries other DNA sequences with the same CDR3. The V gene is TRBV15, the J gene TRBJ2-7; maybe TRBD2 (7 bases). The length of the CDR3 is 14 residues. V shed 5 bases and J shed 0 bases, with 11 bases lying between them. Germline V gene data show CDR1 as LNHNV and CDR2 as YYDKDF (reference sequence). The chain's CDR3 is CATSRGASSYEQYF. The CDR3 nucleotides read TGTGCCACCAGCCGGGGGGCTAGCTCCTACGAGCAGTACTTC.

The gene calls are TRBV6-1 and TRBJ2-7; unclear D gene. The CDR3 sequence is 12 residues long. Germline values: CDR1 MNHNS, CDR2 SASEGT. Deletions cut 6 bases from V and 0 bases from J, with 6 bases between. The CDR3 DNA reads TGTGCCAGCAGAGACCACTCCTACGAGCAGTACTTC. This gives the protein CASRDHSYEQYF.

The chain is built from TRBV27 and TRBJ1-1; 7 bases fit TRBD1. V was pared by 5 bases and J by 8 bases, with 5 bases of the junction left unmatched. This CDR3 has 12 residues. The germline gives CDR1 MNHEY, CDR2 SMNVEV (reference sequence). In nucleotides, the CDR3 is TGTGCCAGCAGTCCCCGACAGGGCGAAGCTTTCTTT. It codes for CASSPRQGEAFF.

This chain connects TRBV6-5 to TRBJ1-1; D ambiguous. The germline V gene has CDR1 MNHEY and CDR2 SVGAGI. V was trimmed by 2 bases and J by 1 base, leaving 11 bases between them. The CDR3 extends over 15 amino acids. CDR3 sequence: CASSYDEGPNTEAFF. In nucleotides, the CDR3 is TGTGCCAGCAGTTACGATGAGGGTCCGAACACTGAAGCTTTCTTT.

The chain has TRBV9 and TRBJ1-2, with 11 bases matching TRBD1. The CDR3 spans 16 residues. J was trimmed by 4 bases and V by 0 bases; bases with no gene match: 5. In germline, CDR1 is SGDLS, CDR2 YYNGEE. The CDR3 reads CASSVGSGTGGYGYTF. Here the CDR3 DNA reads TGTGCCAGCAGCGTAGGATCCGGGACAGGGGGCTATGGCTACACCTTC.

V and J are TRBV28 and TRBJ2-2, with D maybe TRBD2 (5 bases). The CDR3 runs 14 residues. V lost 3 bases and J lost 0, with 5 bases in between. Germline CDR1 and CDR2: MDHEN and SYDVKM. CDR3 sequence (DNA): TGTGCCAGCAGTTTGAGGGCGAACACCGGGGAGCTGTTTTTT. Its protein product is CASSLRANTGELFF.

J is TRBJ1-1 and V is TRBV5-4, with TRBD1 as a possible D gene (5 bases). Trimming pared 2 bases from V and 7 bases from J, leaving 9 bases between. This CDR3 comprises 12 residues. From germline, CDR1 is SGHNT and CDR2 YYREEE (reference sequence). CDR3 bases: TGTGCCAGCAGCTTAGGCGACAGTGAAGCTTTCTTT. This translates into CASSLGDSEAFF. Full variable domain (outside the CDR3, taken from reference TRBV5-4 and TRBJ1-1): ETGVTQSPTHLIKTRGQQVTLRCSSQSGHNTVSWYQQALGQGPQFIFQYYREEENGRGNFPPRFSGLQFPNYSSELNVNALELDDSALYLCASSLGDSEAFFGQGTRLTVV.

The V call is TRBV6-7, the J call TRBJ2-3; D ambiguous. TRBV6-7 is marked as an open reading frame, function uncertain. Trimming removed 2 bases from V and 0 bases from J, with 3 bases in between. The CDR3 is made up of 13 amino acids. CDR3 in amino acids: CASSYGSTDTQYF. The CDR3 nucleotides are TGTGCCAGCAGTTACGGGAGCACAGATACGCAGTATTTT.

This chain links TRBV11-2 with TRBJ2-7; 7 nucleotides agree with TRBD1. Germline V gives CDR1 SGHAT, CDR2 FQNNGV. Trimming cost V 4 bases and J 7 bases; bases outside gene matches: 4. This CDR3 contains 12 residues. The DNA for the CDR3 is TGTGCCAGCAGCTCCAGGGGGTGGGAGCAGTACTTC. Translating it yields CASSSRGWEQYF.

This clone was recorded only once. The CDR3 here is CASGTSGIAGETQYF. CDR3 coding DNA: TGCGCCTCCGGGACTAGCGGGATTGCGGGGGAGACCCAGTACTTC. The chain recombines TRBV5-1 with TRBJ2-5; 13 positions match TRBD2. This CDR3 region has 15 residues. The junction had 11 bases not matched to a gene; V was cut back by 10 bases and J by 5 bases. Germline assignment: CDR1 SGHRS and CDR2 YFSETQ.

This chain connects TRBV28 to TRBJ2-1, with 7 bases identical to TRBD1. This CDR3 contains 13 residues. After removal of 2 bases from V and 6 bases from J, the junction contained 1 base not matched to a gene. Germline V lookup: CDR1 MDHEN, CDR2 SYDVKM. The CDR3 nucleotides read TGTGCCAGCAGTTTACCAGGGGGCAATGAGCAGTTCTTC. Amino acids: CASSLPGGNEQFF.

The gene calls are TRBV6-5 and TRBJ2-7, with 8 bases aligning to TRBD2. V shed 3 bases and J 1 base; nucleotides not matched to a gene: 8. The germline V gene has CDR1 MNHEY and CDR2 SVGAGI. CDR3 size: 16 residues. CDR3 coding DNA: TGTGCCAGCAGTTATTTGGCTAGCGGGTTTTCCTACGAGCAGTACTTC. It yields the protein CASSYLASGFSYEQYF.

The genes are TRBV10-3 and TRBJ1-5; perhaps TRBD1 as D (6 bases). V dropped 0 bases and J dropped 7 bases, with 10 bases sitting between them. Germline V gene data show CDR1 as ENHRY and CDR2 as SYGVKD. There are 14 residues in the CDR3. This CDR3 reads CAISESRGAQPQHF. In nucleotides, the CDR3 is TGTGCCATCAGTGAGTCGAGGGGGGCGCAGCCCCAGCATTTT.

This chain links TRBV4-3 with TRBJ2-3; D assignment may be TRBD1 or TRBD2 (6 bases each). There are 14 residues in the CDR3. Trimming took off 2 bases at V and 5 bases at J, with 11 bases between the two ends. The V gene's germline CDR1 is LGHNA and CDR2 YSLEER. This CDR3 reads CASSQKGGKDTQYF. For the CDR3, the DNA is TGCGCCAGCAGCCAAAAGGGGGGAAAAGATACGCAGTATTTT.